This T cell receptor (beta chain) was captured by sequencing in a study of cytomegalovirus exposure and HLA in healthy donors. Amplification used 60 Vbeta primers and 13 Jbeta primers. Sequencing used immunoSEQ multiplex PCR; TCRdb keeps in-frame clones, though not all of them. The repertoire includes around 67,000 clones, 80% to 90% of them detected once, and 9.5% to 13% sits in the top ten. The V end lost 2 bases, the J end lost 4 bases, and 9 bases lay between the germline ends. The CDR3 has 13 residues. The germline V gene encodes CDR1 GTSNPN and CDR2 SVGIG (reference sequence). The sequence was obtained from a woman younger than 45 in good health and CMV-seropositive. Sample: PBMCs. The V call is TRBV30, the J call TRBJ2-1, with D perhaps TRBD1 (5 bases). The CDR3 nucleotides read TGTGCCTGGAGTCGGACACATTACAATGAGCAGTTCTTC. Translating gives CAWSRTHYNEQFF. Full variable domain (outside the CDR3, taken from reference TRBV30 and TRBJ2-1): SQTIHQWPATLVQPVGSPLSLECTVEGTSNPNLYWYRQAAGRGLQLLFYSVGIGQISSEVPQNLSASRPQDRQFILSSKKLLLSDSGFYLCAWSRTHYNEQFFGPGTRLTVL.